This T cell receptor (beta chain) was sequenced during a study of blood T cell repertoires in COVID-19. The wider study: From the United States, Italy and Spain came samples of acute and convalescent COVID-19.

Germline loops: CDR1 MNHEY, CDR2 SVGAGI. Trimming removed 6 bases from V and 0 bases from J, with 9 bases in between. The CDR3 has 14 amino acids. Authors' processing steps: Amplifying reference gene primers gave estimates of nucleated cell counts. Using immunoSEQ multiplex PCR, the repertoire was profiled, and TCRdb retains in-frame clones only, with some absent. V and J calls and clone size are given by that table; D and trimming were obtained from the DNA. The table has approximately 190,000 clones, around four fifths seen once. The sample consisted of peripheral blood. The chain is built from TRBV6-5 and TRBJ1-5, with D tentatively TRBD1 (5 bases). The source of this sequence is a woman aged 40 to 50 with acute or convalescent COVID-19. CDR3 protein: CASRGTYSNQPQHF. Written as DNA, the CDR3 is TGTGCCAGCAGAGGGACTTATAGCAATCAGCCCCAGCATTTT.